Sequencing of this T cell receptor (beta chain) was carried out in a study of early stage breast cancer tumors. The CDR3 is 13 residues long. Germline lookup yields CDR1 MDHEN and CDR2 SYDVKM. V was clipped by 7 bases and J by 0 bases, with 9 bases between them. Each sample had two DNA replicates, 0.5 ug blood or 1.5 ug tissue. Sequenced by immunoSEQ multiplex PCR; TCRdb stores in-frame clones only, minus some. Of just over 70,000 clones in the sample, 65% to 80% are singletons; the top ten hold under 4%. This chain links TRBV28 with TRBJ1-2; D is undetermined. What was sequenced was blood. The sequence derives from a person between 55 and 69 years old with breast cancer. The DNA of the CDR3 is TGTGCCAGCACCTACGGAGCTAACTATGGCTACACCTTC. It translates to CASTYGANYGYTF.